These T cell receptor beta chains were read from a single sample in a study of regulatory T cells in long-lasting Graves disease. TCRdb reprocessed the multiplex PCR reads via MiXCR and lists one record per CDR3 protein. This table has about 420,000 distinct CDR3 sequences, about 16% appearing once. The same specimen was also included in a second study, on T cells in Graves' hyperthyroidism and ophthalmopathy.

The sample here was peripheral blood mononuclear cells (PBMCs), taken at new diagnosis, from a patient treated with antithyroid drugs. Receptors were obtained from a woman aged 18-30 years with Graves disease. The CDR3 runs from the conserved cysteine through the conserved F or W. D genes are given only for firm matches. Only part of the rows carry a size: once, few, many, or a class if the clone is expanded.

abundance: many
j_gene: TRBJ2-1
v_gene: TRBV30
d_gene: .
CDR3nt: TGTGCCTGGAGTGTAAGGGGGGCTGAGCAGTTCTTC
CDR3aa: CAWSVRGAEQFF

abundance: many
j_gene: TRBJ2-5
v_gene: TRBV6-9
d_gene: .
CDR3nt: TGCGCCAGCAGTGATGACAGTAGTCCAGAGACCCAGTACTTC
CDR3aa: CASSDDSSPETQYF

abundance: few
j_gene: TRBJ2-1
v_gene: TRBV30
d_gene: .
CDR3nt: TGTGCCTGGAGGGTAAAGTCAGCGGCCGCGACAATTGAGCAGTTCTTC
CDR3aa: CAWRVKSAAATIEQFF

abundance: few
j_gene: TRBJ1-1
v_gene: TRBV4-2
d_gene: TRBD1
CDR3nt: TGTGCCAGCAGCCCGGGGGACAGGAGAACCCTTGAAGCTTTCTTT
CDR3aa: CASSPGDRRTLEAFF

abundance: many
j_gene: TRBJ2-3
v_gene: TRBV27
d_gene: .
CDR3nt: TGTGCCAGCGGCCCATGGGACAGCACAGATACGCAGTATTTT
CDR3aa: CASGPWDSTDTQYF

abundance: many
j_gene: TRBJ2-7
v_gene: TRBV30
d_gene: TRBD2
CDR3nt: TGTGCCTGGAGGTTAGCGGGAGTAGGTGAGCAGTACTTC
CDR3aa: CAWRLAGVGEQYF

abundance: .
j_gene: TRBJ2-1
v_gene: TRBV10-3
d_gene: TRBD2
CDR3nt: TGTGCCATCAGTTTTACTAGCGGTCCTAACAATGAGCAGTTCTTC
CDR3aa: CAISFTSGPNNEQFF

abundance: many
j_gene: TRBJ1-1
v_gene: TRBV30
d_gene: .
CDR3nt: TGTGCCTGGAGTGTAGGCGGGCCTGAAGCTTTCTTT
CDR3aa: CAWSVGGPEAFF

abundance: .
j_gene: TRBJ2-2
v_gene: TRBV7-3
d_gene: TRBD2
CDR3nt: TGTGCCAGCAGCATGGGGACTAGCGGGAGTATCGGGGAGCTGTTTTTT
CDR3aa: CASSMGTSGSIGELFF

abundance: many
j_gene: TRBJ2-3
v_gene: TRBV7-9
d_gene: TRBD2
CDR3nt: TGTGCCAGCGAGACTAGCGGAACAGATACGCAGTATTTT
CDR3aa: CASETSGTDTQYF

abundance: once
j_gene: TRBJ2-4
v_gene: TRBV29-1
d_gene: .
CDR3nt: TGCAGCGTCAGGACTGGTGTTAACATTCAGTACTTC
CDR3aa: CSVRTGVNIQYF